Below are 31 T cell receptor beta chains sequenced from a single sample in a study of T cells in Graves' hyperthyroidism and ophthalmopathy (dated by TCRdb to about 2019). The library was built by means of multiplex PCR. TCRdb lists the instrument as Illumina HiSeq 2000. The TCR beta CDR3 regions were amplified from the RNA transcripts. For the first round of RT-PCR on the TCR CDR3, the HTBI primer set was used together with the Qiagen OneStep RT-PCR kit. Starting from the raw public reads, TCRdb applied fastp trimming at Q25, assembled clones with MiXCR and retained in-frame beta chains. Rows matching on CDR3 protein sequence are summarized as one entry with the most common DNA and genes. In this sample the table shows roughly 99,000 distinct CDR3 sequences, around a sixth of which occur a single time. The ten largest account for around two fifths of the sample. Sequencing used blood. Receptor source: a woman in her fifties or sixties with Graves' hyperthyroidism.

This clonotype was picked up many times. This chain uses TRBV28 with TRBJ2-7; 7 positions agree with TRBD1. There are 14 residues in the CDR3. V dropped 5 bases and J dropped 2; count of bases not matched to a gene: 6. Germline V CDR1 and CDR2: MDHEN, SYDVKM. The CDR3 sequence is CASSQQGFAYEQYV. CDR3 bases: TGTGCCAGCAGTCAACAGGGGTTCGCCTACGAGCAGTACGTC.

Remarks on this clonotype: It may be a read error: a sequence one base away is much more abundant. The genes are TRBV11-2 and TRBJ2-1, with a weak D call TRBD1 (5 bases). This CDR3 comprises 14 residues. V was shortened by 1 base and J by 8 bases, with 12 bases between the two germline ends. Germline values: CDR1 SGHAT, CDR2 FQNNGV. In DNA form, the CDR3 reads TGTGCCAGCAGCTTAGGGCGACAGTACGATGAGCAGTTCTTC. Residues: CASSLGRQYDEQFF.

This clonotype was picked up many times. The CDR3 sequence: CASSPPDGTVNEKLFF. The CDR3, as DNA: TGCGCCAGCAGCCCCCCGGATGGGACAGTTAATGAAAAACTGTTTTTT. The J gene is TRBJ1-4, the V gene TRBV5-1, with 7 bases fitting TRBD1. Per germline, CDR1 SGHRS and CDR2 YFSETQ. This CDR3 is built from 16 residues. Unmatched junction bases numbered 10, after V lost 4 bases and J lost 4 bases.

This clonotype has at least ten counts. The chain combines TRBV6-1 with TRBJ2-6, with D hard to call. Trimming cost V 5 bases and J 2 bases, with 10 bases left between them. Per germline, CDR1 MNHNS and CDR2 SASEGT. There are 15 residues in the CDR3. As DNA, the CDR3 is TGTGCCAGCAGTACCAGGTCAACTGGGGCCAACGTCCTGACTTTC. Protein sequence: CASSTRSTGANVLTF.

Ten or more counts support this clonotype. This chain uses TRBV2 with TRBJ1-2, with D unresolved. This CDR3 region has 13 residues. Per germline, CDR1 SNHLY and CDR2 FYNNEI. Trimming shortened V by 0 bases and J by 4 bases, and 6 bases separated the two germline ends. The CDR3 region is CASSEANTYGYTF. CDR3 nucleotides: TGTGCCAGCAGTGAAGCCAACACCTATGGCTACACCTTC.

Ten or more counts support this clonotype. The J gene is TRBJ2-3, the V gene TRBV27; TRBD2 aligns across 11 bases. The trim removed 7 bases at V and 5 bases at J, leaving 20 bases unmatched. Germline-derived CDR1 and CDR2 are MNHEY and SMNVEV (reference sequence). The CDR3 loop spans 19 amino acids. The CDR3 DNA reads TGTGCCAGCACAGTTTATGGGGGCTCTAGCGGGAGGAGAAGAGATACGCAGTATTTT. Its protein product is CASTVYGGSSGRRRDTQYF.

This clonotype was recorded at least ten times. As DNA, the CDR3 is TGTGCCAGCAGCAGTTACGACAGGGCCAATTCACCCCTCCACTTT. It yields the protein CASSSYDRANSPLHF. The J gene is TRBJ1-6, the V gene TRBV7-6, with TRBD1 identical over 7 bases. Germline V CDR1 and CDR2: SGHVS, FNYEAQ. This CDR3 is built from 15 residues. The J segment lost 7 bases and the V segment lost 5 bases, leaving 8 bases of the junction unmatched.

This clonotype was detected ten times or more. The chain recombines TRBV7-8 with TRBJ2-2, with a weak D call TRBD1 (6 bases). Trimming took 2 bases from V and 3 from J, leaving 7 bases between them. This CDR3 contains 14 residues. Germline V gene data show CDR1 as SGHVS and CDR2 as FQNEAQ. CDR3 nucleotides: TGTGCCAGCAGCTTAACAGGGTACACCGGGGAGCTGTTTTTT. Protein: CASSLTGYTGELFF.

On this clonotype: A read error may account for a junction end that differs from germline. The rearrangement joins TRBV7-7 to TRBJ2-3; 13 nucleotides line up with TRBD2. This CDR3 spans 15 amino acids. Germline assignment: CDR1 SSHAT and CDR2 FNYEAQ (reference sequence). CDR3 coding DNA: TGTGCTAGCAGCCGCCCGACTAGCGGGAGGGATACGCAGTATTTT. It codes for CASSRPTSGRDTQYF.

In its sample, this clonotype was seen many times. The chain combines TRBV16 with TRBJ2-6; D ambiguous. Germline assignment: CDR1 KGHSY and CDR2 FQNENV. With 4 bases removed from V and 2 bases from J, the gap between germline ends came to 15 bases. This CDR3 has 17 residues. The chain's CDR3 is CASSLYGVGTGANVLTF. The CDR3, as DNA: TGTGCCAGCAGCCTCTATGGGGTAGGCACTGGGGCCAACGTCCTGACTTTC.

This clonotype was detected many times. The chain is built from TRBV28 and TRBJ2-3; perhaps TRBD1 as D (6 bases). The V end lost 3 bases, the J end lost 3 bases, and 19 bases lay between the germline ends. This CDR3 comprises 17 residues. CDR1 and CDR2 (germline): MDHEN, SYDVKM. The CDR3 is CASSFGTTGWSTDTQYF. The CDR3 coding sequence is TGTGCCAGCAGTTTTGGGACCACAGGGTGGTCAACAGATACGCAGTATTTT.

This clonotype was picked up many times. The chain joins TRBV24-1 to TRBJ2-2; 9 bases map to TRBD1. Germline V gives CDR1 KGHDR, CDR2 SFDVKD. The CDR3 sequence is 17 residues long. The trim removed 0 bases at V and 1 base at J, leaving 2 bases unmatched. The CDR3 DNA reads as TGTGCCACCAGTGATTTGACAGGGGGCGAGAACACCGGGGAGCTGTTTTTT. This encodes CATSDLTGGENTGELFF.

At least ten counts were recorded for this clonotype. The V call is TRBV6-1, the J call TRBJ1-1; D remains ambiguous. CDR1 is MNHNS, CDR2 SASEGT, per germline. The V end lost 6 bases, the J end lost 2 bases, and 16 bases lay between the germline ends. This CDR3 contains 15 residues. CDR3 amino acids: CASRDITNANTEAFF. The CDR3 region has the DNA TGTGCCAGCAGAGACATAACCAATGCAAACACTGAAGCTTTCTTT.

The chain joins TRBV12-3 or TRBV12-4 to TRBJ2-7; 8 positions match TRBD1. Trimming removed 6 bases from V and 0 bases from J; junction bases left unmatched: 4. This CDR3 region has 14 residues. The CDR3 sequence: CASRGTGISYEQYF. DNA of the CDR3: TGTGCCAGCAGGGGGACAGGTATCTCCTACGAGCAGTACTTC.

The table lists this clonotype with many counts. CDR3 in amino acids: CASSPSGQGDTQYF. CDR3 DNA sequence: TGTGCCAGCAGCCCGAGCGGACAGGGGGATACGCAGTATTTT. The chain employs TRBV3-1 and TRBJ2-3; 9 nucleotides match TRBD1. Losses at the gene ends were 4 bases for V and 6 bases for J; bases not matched to a gene: 5. The CDR3 extends over 14 amino acids. Germline values: CDR1 LGHDT, CDR2 YNNKEL (reference sequence).

This clonotype was recorded many times. This rearrangement joins TRBV4-1 to TRBJ1-2; D might be TRBD1 (5 bases). V lost 1 base, J lost 8 bases, and 14 bases lay in between. The germline V gene encodes CDR1 MGHRA and CDR2 YSYEKL. The CDR3 sequence is 14 residues long. CDR3 residues: CASSQGQGMSGYTF. Written as DNA, the CDR3 is TGCGCCAGCAGCCAAGGGCAGGGAATGTCCGGCTACACCTTC.

This clonotype came up many times. V gene TRBV5-8 combines with J gene TRBJ2-1; TRBD1 agrees at 7 bases. The CDR3 extends over 11 amino acids. The V gene's germline CDR1 is SGHTS and CDR2 YDEGEE. V lost 4 bases, J lost 10 bases, and 2 bases stayed unmatched. CDR3 sequence (DNA): TGTGCCAGCAGCATACAGGGGGAGCAGTTCTTC. This sequence encodes CASSIQGEQFF. Full variable domain (outside the CDR3, taken from reference TRBV5-8 and TRBJ2-1): EAGVTQSPTHLIKTRGQQATLRCSPISGHTSVYWYQQALGLGLQFLLWYDEGEERNRGNFPPRFSGRQFPNYSSELNVNALELEDSALYLCASSIQGEQFFGPGTRLTVL.

The chain employs TRBV11-2 and TRBJ2-5; 8 positions match TRBD1. CDR1 is SGHAT, CDR2 FQNNGV, per germline. The V and J ends lost 5 bases and 5 bases, in that order; junction bases with no gene match: 16. The CDR3 sequence is 17 residues long. As DNA, the CDR3 is TGTGCCAGCAGCCGACTCCTTGACAGGGGACTTGGGGAGACCCAGTACTTC. This codes for CASSRLLDRGLGETQYF.

This clonotype was observed many times. The chain is built from TRBV29-1 and TRBJ2-7; D is possibly TRBD1 or TRBD2 (5 bases each). This CDR3 spans 15 amino acids. V gave up 4 bases and J gave up 6 bases, with 22 bases separating them. Per germline, CDR1 SQVTM and CDR2 ANQGSEA. CDR3 DNA: TGCAGCGTTGTAGGGGAATCGGACGACCGGGGCGAGCAGTACTTC. Encoded protein: CSVVGESDDRGEQYF.

The table lists this clonotype with many counts. V and J are TRBV20-1 and TRBJ2-5; D gene ambiguous. The germline gives CDR1 DFQATT, CDR2 SNEGSKA (reference sequence). This CDR3 region has 13 residues. With 3 bases removed from V and 0 bases from J, the gap between germline ends came to 8 bases. The CDR3, as DNA: TGCAGTGCTAGTTCTGGACACCAAGAGACCCAGTACTTC. Translation gives CSASSGHQETQYF.

This clonotype was seen repeatedly, ten times or more. The rearrangement uses TRBV27 and TRBJ2-5; D not certain. CDR3 length: 11 residues. Germline V gene lookup returns CDR1 MNHEY and CDR2 SMNVEV (reference sequence). The V gene lost 7 bases and the J gene lost 4 bases, with 7 bases spanning the gap. The CDR3 nucleotides read TGTGCCAGCACCACACTAGAGACCCAGTACTTC. This codes for CASTTLETQYF.

This clonotype was detected many times. The V call is TRBV28, the J call TRBJ2-2, with D perhaps matching TRBD1 (5 bases). The CDR3 runs to 15 residues. Germline loops: CDR1 MDHEN, CDR2 SYDVKM. The V end lost 8 bases, the J end lost 4 bases, and 17 bases lay between the germline ends. DNA for the CDR3: TGTGCCAGCGGAGAGAACAGGCTAAGCACCGGGGAGCTGTTTTTT. Translation gives CASGENRLSTGELFF.

This clonotype was observed at least ten times. The chain recombines TRBV20-1 with TRBJ2-7; 10 bases line up with TRBD2. CDR1 is DFQATT and CDR2 is SNEGSKA in the germline V gene (reference sequence). This CDR3 has 13 amino acids. J gave up 3 bases and V 6 bases, and 5 bases lay outside the gene matches. The CDR3 nucleotides read TGCAGTGCCCCACCTAGCGGGAGCTACGAGCAGTACTTC. As protein: CSAPPSGSYEQYF.

This clonotype was seen ten or more times. This chain links TRBV16 with TRBJ1-1; D may be TRBD1 (5 bases). CDR3 length: 15 amino acids. Trimming took 0 bases from V and 5 from J, leaving 13 bases between them. The V gene's germline CDR1 is KGHSY and CDR2 FQNENV. CDR3 nucleotides: TGTGCCAGCAGCCAATCGACGGGGGTAGGGACTGAAGCTTTCTTT. Its translation: CASSQSTGVGTEAFF.

This clonotype was seen ten or more times. The V gene is TRBV3-1, the J gene TRBJ1-1; no definite D call. The CDR3 length is 14 residues. Germline CDR1 reads LGHDT; CDR2 reads YNNKEL (reference sequence). Trimming cost V 0 bases and J 1 base, with 6 bases left between them. CDR3 loop: CASSQEWKNTEAFF. The DNA of the CDR3 is TGTGCCAGCAGCCAAGAATGGAAGAACACTGAAGCTTTCTTT.

This clonotype was seen many times. This chain joins TRBV28 and TRBJ1-5; 7 bases line up with TRBD1. Germline V lookup: CDR1 MDHEN, CDR2 SYDVKM. The CDR3 contains 18 residues. J gave up 0 bases and V 4 bases, and 12 bases lay outside the gene matches. The CDR3 here is CASSSYLDRVVSNQPQHF. The CDR3 coding sequence is TGTGCCAGCAGTTCATACCTTGACAGGGTCGTTAGCAATCAGCCCCAGCATTTT.

This clonotype was seen at least ten times. The chain combines TRBV7-8 with TRBJ2-1; 8 nucleotides align to TRBD2. J gave up 6 bases and V 5 bases, and 6 bases lay outside the gene matches. Germline loops: CDR1 SGHVS, CDR2 FQNEAQ. The CDR3 length is 14 residues. The CDR3 sequence: CASSPRTSGNEQFF. CDR3 nucleotides: TGTGCCAGCAGCCCCCGTACTAGCGGCAATGAGCAGTTCTTC.

Comment on this clonotype: This may stem from a read error, because a much larger clone lies one nucleotide away. Likely a read error: the CDR3 ends without its conserved phenylalanine or tryptophan. The chain has TRBV19 and TRBJ1-5, with 7 bases fitting TRBD1. CDR1 is LNHDA and CDR2 is SQIVND in the germline V gene (reference sequence). Trimming at V came to 3 bases and at J to 7 bases, leaving 6 bases not matched to a gene. This CDR3 comprises 14 residues. The CDR3 sequence is CASSIKGAGQPQHL. Written as DNA, the CDR3 is TGTGCCAGTAGTATTAAGGGGGCCGGGCAGCCCCAGCATTTG.

This clonotype has a handful of counts. This chain joins TRBV5-1 and TRBJ2-5, with 11 bases identical to TRBD1. Germline CDR1 SGHRS, CDR2 YFSETQ. V lost 2 bases and J lost 4; bases outside the gene matches: 4. The CDR3 contains 15 residues. CDR3 sequence reads: CASSLGQGAGETQYF. In DNA, the CDR3 is TGCGCCAGCAGCTTAGGACAGGGGGCGGGAGAGACCCAGTACTTC.

This clonotype has at least ten counts. One junction end does not reproduce the germline sequence, and a read error may be involved. CDR3 protein: CASSTGENSGELFF. The CDR3 nucleotides read TGCGCCAGCAGCACGGGGGAGAACAGCGGGGAGCTGTTTTTT. The chain links TRBV5-1 to TRBJ2-2, with a weak D call TRBD2 (6 bases). Germline V gene data show CDR1 as SGHRS and CDR2 as YFSETQ. The CDR3 is 14 residues long.

This clonotype was observed many times. The genes are TRBV2 and TRBJ2-2, with D maybe TRBD1 (6 bases). Per the germline V gene, CDR1 is SNHLY and CDR2 is FYNNEI. The length of the CDR3 is 14 residues. Between the trimmed V and J ends, which lost 7 bases and 7 bases, there was a span of 16 bases. The CDR3 region has the DNA TGTGCCAGCAAGCCAGGGGTTGGATTCGGGGAGCTGTTTTTT. It codes for CASKPGVGFGELFF.